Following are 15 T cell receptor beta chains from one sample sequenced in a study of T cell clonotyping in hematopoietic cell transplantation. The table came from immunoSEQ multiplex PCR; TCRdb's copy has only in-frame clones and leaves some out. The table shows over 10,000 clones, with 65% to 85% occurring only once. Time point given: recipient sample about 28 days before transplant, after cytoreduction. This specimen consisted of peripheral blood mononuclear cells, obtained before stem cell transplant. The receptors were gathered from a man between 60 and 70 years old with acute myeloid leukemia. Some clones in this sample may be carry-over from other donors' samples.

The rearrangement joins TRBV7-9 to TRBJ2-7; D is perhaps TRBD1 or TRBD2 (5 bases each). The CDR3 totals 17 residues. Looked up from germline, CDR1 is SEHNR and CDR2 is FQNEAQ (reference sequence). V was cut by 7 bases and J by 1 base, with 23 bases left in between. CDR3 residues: CASIPKEGTPLSYEQYF. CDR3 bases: TGTGCCAGCATACCAAAAGAGGGGACCCCCTTATCCTACGAGCAGTACTTC. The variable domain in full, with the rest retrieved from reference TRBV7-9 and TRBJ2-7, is DTGVSQNPRHKITKRGQNVTFRCDPISEHNRLYWYRQTLGQGPEFLTYFQNEAQLEKSRLLSDRFSAERPKGSFSTLEIQRTEQGDSAMYLCASIPKEGTPLSYEQYFGPGTRLTVT.

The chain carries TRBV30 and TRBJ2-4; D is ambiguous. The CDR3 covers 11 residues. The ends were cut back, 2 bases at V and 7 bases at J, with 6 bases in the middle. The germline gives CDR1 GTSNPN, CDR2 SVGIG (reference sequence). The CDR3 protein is CAWSSVNIQYF. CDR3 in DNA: TGTGCCTGGAGTTCCGTGAACATTCAGTACTTC.

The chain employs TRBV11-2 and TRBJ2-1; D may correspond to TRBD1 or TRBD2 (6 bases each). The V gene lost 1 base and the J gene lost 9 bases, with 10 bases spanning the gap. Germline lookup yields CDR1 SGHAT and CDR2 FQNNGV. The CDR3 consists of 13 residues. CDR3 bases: TGTGCCAGCAGCTTAGCGGGGGCTGGTGAGCAGTTCTTC. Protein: CASSLAGAGEQFF.

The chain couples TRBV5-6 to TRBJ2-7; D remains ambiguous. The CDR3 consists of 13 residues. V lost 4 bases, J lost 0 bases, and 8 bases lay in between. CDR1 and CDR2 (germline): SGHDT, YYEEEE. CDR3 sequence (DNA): TGTGCCAGCAGCACCGACATCTCCTACGAGCAGTACTTC. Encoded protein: CASSTDISYEQYF.

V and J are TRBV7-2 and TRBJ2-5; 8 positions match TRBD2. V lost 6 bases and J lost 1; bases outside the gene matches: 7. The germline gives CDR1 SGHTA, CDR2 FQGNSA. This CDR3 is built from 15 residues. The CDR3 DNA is TGTGCCAGCAGTTACCAGCGGGGGCCCCAAGAGACCCAGTACTTC. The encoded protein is CASSYQRGPQETQYF.

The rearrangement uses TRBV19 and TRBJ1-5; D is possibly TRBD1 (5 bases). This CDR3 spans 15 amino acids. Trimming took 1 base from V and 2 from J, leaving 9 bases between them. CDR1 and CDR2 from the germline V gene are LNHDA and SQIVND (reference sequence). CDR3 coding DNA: TGTGCCAGTAGTATAGGTCTCAGGGGCAATCAGCCCCAGCATTTT. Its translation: CASSIGLRGNQPQHF.

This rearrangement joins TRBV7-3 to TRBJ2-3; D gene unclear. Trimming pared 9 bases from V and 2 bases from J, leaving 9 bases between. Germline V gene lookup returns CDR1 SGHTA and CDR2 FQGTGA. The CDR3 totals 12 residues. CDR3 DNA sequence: TGTGCCAGTCGTCGACACACAGATACGCAGTATTTT. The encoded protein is CASRRHTDTQYF.

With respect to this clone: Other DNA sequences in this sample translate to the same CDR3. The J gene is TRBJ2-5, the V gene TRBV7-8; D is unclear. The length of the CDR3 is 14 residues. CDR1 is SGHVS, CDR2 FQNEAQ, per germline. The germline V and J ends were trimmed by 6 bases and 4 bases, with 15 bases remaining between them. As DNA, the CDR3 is TGTGCCAGCAGTGACCCTGGGTTGCCAGAGACCCAGTACTTC. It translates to CASSDPGLPETQYF.

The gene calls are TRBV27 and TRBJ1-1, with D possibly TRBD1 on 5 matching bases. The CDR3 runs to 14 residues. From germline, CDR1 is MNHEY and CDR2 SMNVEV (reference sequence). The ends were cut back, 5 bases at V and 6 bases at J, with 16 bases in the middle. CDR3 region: CASSPRRGRPEAFF. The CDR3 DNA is TGTGCCAGCAGTCCGCGTAGGGGCCGGCCTGAAGCTTTCTTT.

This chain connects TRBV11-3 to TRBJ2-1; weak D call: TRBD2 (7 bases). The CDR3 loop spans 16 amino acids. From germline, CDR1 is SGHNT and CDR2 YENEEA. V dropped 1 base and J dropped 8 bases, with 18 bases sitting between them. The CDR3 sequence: CASSLGGGGTGDEQFF. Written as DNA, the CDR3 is TGTGCCAGCAGCTTAGGGGGCGGGGGCACCGGGGATGAGCAGTTCTTC.

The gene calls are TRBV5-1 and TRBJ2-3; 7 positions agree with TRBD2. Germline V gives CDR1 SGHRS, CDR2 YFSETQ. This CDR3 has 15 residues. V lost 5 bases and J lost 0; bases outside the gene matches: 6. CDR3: CASRASGASTDTQYF. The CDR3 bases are TGCGCCAGCAGGGCTAGCGGAGCTAGCACAGATACGCAGTATTTT.

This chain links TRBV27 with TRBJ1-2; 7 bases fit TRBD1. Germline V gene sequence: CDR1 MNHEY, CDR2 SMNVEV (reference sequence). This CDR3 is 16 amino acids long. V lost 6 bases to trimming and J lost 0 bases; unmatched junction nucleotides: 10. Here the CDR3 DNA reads TGTGCCAGCAGCCATGGGACAGCGCCTACTAACTATGGCTACACCTTC. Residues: CASSHGTAPTNYGYTF.

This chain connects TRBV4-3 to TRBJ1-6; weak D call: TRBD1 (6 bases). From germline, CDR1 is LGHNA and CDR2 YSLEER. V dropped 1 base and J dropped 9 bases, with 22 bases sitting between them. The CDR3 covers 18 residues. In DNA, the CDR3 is TGCGCCAGCAGCCAAGGGAAGGCAGGGGTCCTTTGGGGTTCACCCCTCCACTTT. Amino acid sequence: CASSQGKAGVLWGSPLHF.

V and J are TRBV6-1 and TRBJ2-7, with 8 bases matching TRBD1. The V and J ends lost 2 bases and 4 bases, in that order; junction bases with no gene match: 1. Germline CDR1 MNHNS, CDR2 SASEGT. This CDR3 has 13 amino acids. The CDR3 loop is CASSENRGYEQYF. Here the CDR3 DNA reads TGTGCCAGCAGTGAAAACAGGGGGTACGAGCAGTACTTC.

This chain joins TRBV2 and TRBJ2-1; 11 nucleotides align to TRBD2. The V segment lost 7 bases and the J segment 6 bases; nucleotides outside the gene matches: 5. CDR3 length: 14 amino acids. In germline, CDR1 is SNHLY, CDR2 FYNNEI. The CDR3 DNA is TGTGCCAGCATGCGGCTAGCGGGGGGCAATGAGCAGTTCTTC. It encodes CASMRLAGGNEQFF.